This is a list of T cell receptor beta chains from one sample in a study of early T cells in non-severe SARS-CoV-2 infection. TCRdb used MiXCR to reprocess the 5' RACE reads, holding one entry per CDR3 protein. The sample has about 60,000 distinct CDR3 sequences, about 13% seen once. Sequences were obtained from whole blood. Receptors were obtained from an adult who was a healthcare worker with PCR-confirmed SARS-CoV-2 infection or an uninfected control (not recorded which). Each CDR3 is given with its conserved first and last residue. D genes are given only for firm matches. A row's size may be missing; if present it is once, few, many or a size class.

TRBD2,NA,TRBJ2-7,TRBV7-9,CASSRLAGEPSYEQYF,TGTGCCAGCAGCCGATTAGCGGGGGAACCCTCCTACGAGCAGTACTTC
NA,many,TRBJ1-3,TRBV7-2,CASSLRDAGNTIYF,TGTGCCAGCAGCTTACGAGACGCCGGAAACACCATATATTTT
NA,few,TRBJ2-3,TRBV6-6,CASSYSRDSGTDTQYF,TGTGCCAGCAGTTACTCCAGGGACTCAGGCACAGATACGCAGTATTTT
NA,NA,TRBJ2-1,TRBV6-2/TRBV6-3,CASSGETYNEQFF,TGTGCCAGCTCGGGGGAAACCTACAATGAGCAGTTCTTC
NA,many,TRBJ2-7,TRBV9,CASSPGAGVYEQYF,TGTGCCAGCAGCCCCGGGGCAGGAGTTTACGAGCAGTACTTC
NA,NA,TRBJ2-7,TRBV5-1,CASSLARSSGGYEQYF,TGCGCCAGCAGCTTGGCCAGGTCGAGCGGTGGCTACGAGCAGTACTTC
TRBD2,many,TRBJ2-3,TRBV5-1,CASSWTSGGRDTQYF,TGCGCCAGCAGTTGGACTAGCGGGGGCCGAGATACGCAGTATTTT
NA,NA,TRBJ1-1,TRBV6-2/TRBV6-3,CASSVGSTEAFF,TGTGCCAGCAGTGTCGGGAGCACTGAAGCTTTCTTT
TRBD1,many,TRBJ2-7,TRBV10-3,CAIRVGQGIDEQYF,TGTGCCATCAGGGTGGGACAGGGCATTGACGAGCAGTACTTC
TRBD1,medium-sized,TRBJ1-1,TRBV11-2,CASSLQAGGRTEAFF,TGTGCCAGCAGCTTACAGGCAGGGGGTAGGACTGAAGCTTTCTTT
NA,many,TRBJ2-1,TRBV5-1,CASSLGPSSYNEQFF,TGCGCCAGCAGCTTGGGTCCGAGCTCCTACAATGAGCAGTTCTTC
TRBD2,few,TRBJ2-3,TRBV20-1,CSARDWLAGGGTDTQYF,TGCAGTGCTAGAGATTGGCTAGCGGGAGGAGGCACAGATACGCAGTATTTT
NA,NA,TRBJ2-3,TRBV27,CASSRTALTDTQYF,TGTGCCAGCAGTAGGACAGCCCTCACAGATACGCAGTATTTT
NA,NA,TRBJ2-7,TRBV25-1,CASRQQSYEQYF,TGTGCCAGCAGGCAGCAAAGCTACGAGCAGTACTTC